This TCR beta chain was identified during a study of breast tumors, draining lymph nodes, adjacent tissues. In TCRdb, the multiplex PCR reads were re-called with MiXCR into one record per CDR3 protein. The sample has tens of thousands of distinct CDR3 sequences, less than 65% seen once. V was pared by 5 bases and J by 3 bases, with 11 bases between. The CDR3 sequence is 13 residues long. Germline values: CDR1 MRHNA, CDR2 SNTAGT. The chain uses TRBV6-4 and TRBJ2-7, with a weak D call TRBD1 (6 bases). The receptor was derived from a female donor with breast cancer. Some clones in this sample may be carry-over from other donors' samples. What was sequenced was breast tumor tissue. This CDR3 is CASSQGQGYEQYF. The DNA of the CDR3 is TGTGCCAGCAGTCAGGGGCAGGGCTACGAGCAGTACTTC.